The rows below give T cell receptor beta chains drawn from one sample of a study of T-cell reconstitution after alpha-beta-depleted transplantation in children. TCRdb used MiXCR to reprocess the PCR reads, holding one entry per CDR3 protein. The sample holds 200,000 to 250,000 distinct CDR3 sequences; approximately 9.5% are singletons and the top ten take over 5.5%. The input for sequencing was PBMCs from the stem cell graft donor, taken from the stem cell graft. The source is a human donor who donated a stem cell graft to a child with acute lymphoblastic leukemia. The CDR3 runs from the conserved cysteine through the conserved F or W. The D gene is left open where the match is weak. Clone size appears in some rows only: once, few, many, or a class for an expanded clone.

v_gene	abundance	j_gene	len	d_gene	CDR3nt	CDR3aa
TRBV7-2	NA	TRBJ2-7	14	NA	TGTGCCAGCAGCTTAATAATGCAGGGAGGCGAGCAGTACTTC	CASSLIMQGGEQYF
TRBV20-1	few	TRBJ1-4	14	NA	TGCAGTGCTACCCAGGGGAACATTAATGAAAAACTGTTTTTT	CSATQGNINEKLFF
TRBV5-1	NA	TRBJ2-2	17	TRBD2	TGCGCCAGCAGCTTGGGGGGGACTAGCGGAGGCACCGGGGAGCTGTTTTTT	CASSLGGTSGGTGELFF
TRBV15	NA	TRBJ2-5	16	NA	TGTGCCACCAGCAGAGATATCCAGGGGATATTTGAGACCCAGTACTTC	CATSRDIQGIFETQYF
TRBV12-3/TRBV12-4	NA	TRBJ1-2	13	NA	TGTGCCAGCGAGGGCAGACCCATCTATGGCTACACCTTC	CASEGRPIYGYTF
TRBV5-4	NA	TRBJ2-3	19	TRBD2	TGTGCCAGCAGCTTGGTGGCTAGCGGGGGGGCAATGAGTGCAGATACGCAGTATTTT	CASSLVASGGAMSADTQYF
TRBV5-1	many	TRBJ2-2	16	NA	TGCGCCAGCAGCCCCGGTGCAGGGGTCTTCACCGGGGAGCTGTTTTTT	CASSPGAGVFTGELFF
TRBV12-3/TRBV12-4	few	TRBJ1-1	15	TRBD1	TGTGCCAGCAGACCCACCCGACAGGGTGTGACTGAAGCTTTCTTT	CASRPTRQGVTEAFF
TRBV6-5	few	TRBJ2-5	15	TRBD2	TGTGCCAGCAGTTACTCGCTAGCGGGGCAAGAGACCCAGTACTTC	CASSYSLAGQETQYF
TRBV6-1	NA	TRBJ1-2	16	TRBD1	TGTGCCAGCAGTGAAGCGGCGTTTGGACAGGGGTATGGCTACACCTTC	CASSEAAFGQGYGYTF
TRBV19	NA	TRBJ1-6	13	TRBD1	TGTGCCAGTAGGGACAGGGGAGGATCACCCCTCCACTTT	CASRDRGGSPLHF
TRBV11-3	many	TRBJ2-2	14	NA	TGTGCCAGCAGCTTAGATTTTGCGACCGGGGAGCTGTTTTTT	CASSLDFATGELFF
TRBV12-3/TRBV12-4	many	TRBJ1-4	15	TRBD1	TGTGCCAGCAGTTTAGCTCGACAGGGGCCCGAAAAACTGTTTTTT	CASSLARQGPEKLFF
TRBV5-6	few	TRBJ1-4	15	NA	TGTGCCAGCAGCTTCGGGCACGCAACTAATGAAAAACTGTTTTTT	CASSFGHATNEKLFF